The following is a TCR beta chain sequence with its context. This clonotype was seen more than once but under ten times. Its antigen is still unknown. The junction departs from germline at one end; a sequencing error may be responsible. Preparation of the library involved 5' RACE. The data were produced on an Illumina HiSeq 2500. A second roughly 6 to 11 cycle PCR used a sample-barcoded 5' primer and a J-beta primer mix. A template-switch 5' adaptor carrying 12 random nucleotides introduced a unique molecular identifier onto each TCR beta cDNA molecule. Each sample yielded at least 3 million CDR3-containing paired-end reads. First-strand cDNA was synthesized from all RNA with the Mint cDNA synthesis kit, primed by a TRBC-specific oligonucleotide. After uracil-DNA glycosylase treatment, a first 18-cycle PCR used universal primers M1SS and BC2_uni_R on all cDNA. Regarding the original processing steps: Each sample was normalized by randomly selecting 1 million high-quality reads, each carrying a distinct molecular identifier. Instead of being binned into consensus sequences, reads that shared molecular identifiers were thrown out. MiTCR, set to a Q25 quality threshold and the strictest error-elimination algorithm, was used for CDR3 identification, clonotype clustering and error correction. A nonparametric unseen species model with Euler transformation was used to estimate a lower bound on total TCR beta diversity. In TCRdb, the public reads were trimmed at Q25 with fastp and aligned with MiXCR, with productive beta chains retained. Records with the same CDR3 protein are collapsed into one entry carrying the most frequent genes and DNA. It is TCRdb's table, rather than the study itself, that gives the V and J calls and clone size. The sample table records about 1.1 million distinct CDR3 sequences; roughly two fifths of these occur just once. The ten largest clones represent over 10% of the sample.

The CDR3 numbers 12 residues from cysteine through phenylalanine. The read is trimmed to its CDR3 DNA, 36 bases read in frame from base 1. The CDR1 and CDR2 encoded by the germline V gene (reference sequence) are MNHNY and SVGAGI. This sample was taken from a study of blood T cells in healthy people across ages (dated by TCRdb to between 2015 and 2017). Study-level background: Template switching captured roughly one uniquely barcoded TCR beta cDNA molecule per two T cells in model experiments. The study measured age-related changes in TCR beta repertoire diversity using deep sequencing normalized with unique cDNA molecular identifiers. To avoid experimental bias, donors of different ages were spread randomly across the sequencing lanes. The donors were divided into four age groups: young (average approximately 16 years), middle-aged (about 40), aged (about 62) and long-lived (roughly 82). The study analyzed two additional independent replicas of 1 million unique cDNA reads from the same blood draw for two donors, one aged 18 to 29 and one aged 80 or older.

Donors were roughly 40 systemically healthy Caucasian individuals from Russia aged roughly 6 to 90 years. Around 10 milliliters of peripheral blood were collected from each donor into EDTA-treated Vacutainer tubes. PBMCs were isolated by Ficoll-Paque density-gradient centrifugation, with at least 6 million obtained per sample. Total RNA, at least 5 micrograms per sample, was extracted from PBMCs with Trizol reagent. The percentages of naive CD45RAhigh/CD27high T cells were determined by flow cytometry on a PBMC aliquot from every donor. Overall study results and their limits: A strong correlation was found between observed TCR beta diversity and the percentage of naive T cells measured by flow cytometry. Estimates of total diversity based on one million sequenced T cells were considered lower bounds and underestimates. Compared with the aged group, the long-lived group had more naive CD4+ T cells, fewer expanded clones and increased TCR diversity, a pattern suggesting age selection. Observed TCR beta diversity per million T cells fell roughly linearly with age, and a significant reduction was already apparent by age roughly 40. Since profiling was done on bulk unsorted PBMCs, naive and antigen-experienced compartments could not be conclusively compared. Because donor CMV infection status was unknown, age-related changes in expanded clonotypes were potentially confounded.

Recombination connected TRBV6-6 to TRBJ2-3; possibly the D gene is TRBD1, per 5 matching bases. The sample was blood. The clonotype originates from a man aged 18 to 29 in good health. The DNA sequence is given as TGTGCCAGCAGTTATCAAACAGGTACGCAGTATTTT. Its amino acids are CASSYQTGTQYF.